Below, 3 T cell receptor beta chains from the same sample are listed, as sequenced in a study of T cells after yellow fever vaccination. MiXCR was run by TCRdb on the 5' RACE reads, yielding one entry per CDR3 protein. The data contain 65,000 to 90,000 distinct CDR3 sequences, 13% of them singletons. This sample comprised CD8+ T cells not binding an NS4B(214-222) dextramer, sorted from PBMCs, obtained 21 days after the first yellow fever vaccination. These receptors originate from a young man who received the YFV17D yellow fever vaccine.

This clonotype has a handful of counts. V usage is TRBV7-3 and J usage is TRBJ2-3, with 12 bases that match TRBD2. This CDR3 has 18 amino acids. The V gene's germline CDR1 is SGHTA and CDR2 FQGTGA. Germline trimming cut 0 bases from V and 6 bases from J; bases unmatched to any gene: 10. This CDR3 is CASSLTPTSGGRLDTQYF. The CDR3 bases are TGTGCCAGCAGCTTAACACCGACTAGCGGGGGAAGGTTGGATACGCAGTATTTT. Complete variable domain (other parts from reference TRBV7-3 and TRBJ2-3): GAGVSQTPSNKVTEKGKYVELRCDPISGHTALYWYRQSLGQGPEFLIYFQGTGAADDSGLPNDRFFAVRPEGSVSTLKIQRTERGDSAVYLCASSLTPTSGGRLDTQYFGPGTRLTVL.

In this sample, this clonotype turned up many times. The V and J genes are TRBV4-1 and TRBJ1-5; D is unclear. V was cut by 2 bases and J by 7 bases, with 18 bases left in between. The CDR3 contains 16 residues. From germline, CDR1 is MGHRA and CDR2 YSYEKL. For the CDR3, the DNA is TGCGCCAGCAGCCAACTCCCACTCGGAGGGTGGCAGCCCCAGCATTTT. Translating it yields CASSQLPLGGWQPQHF.

This clonotype was detected only a few times. The chain uses TRBV11-2 and TRBJ2-3; D possibly corresponds to TRBD1 (5 bases). The CDR3 spans 15 residues. Germline lookup yields CDR1 SGHAT and CDR2 FQNNGV. The V end lost 6 bases, the J end lost 3 bases, and 16 bases lay between the germline ends. The CDR3 DNA follows: TGTGCCAGCAGACCACCTGGGGCCGCTACAGATACGCAGTATTTT. Amino acids: CASRPPGAATDTQYF.